This T cell receptor (beta chain) was identified in a study of blood T cell repertoires in COVID-19 (dated by TCRdb to the early 2020s). General notes on the study: Samples from collaborators originated in the United States, Italy and Spain and spanned both the acute and convalescent phases of COVID-19. The prospective study material was composed of cDNA or gDNA derived from T cells, B-cell-depleted T cells, or PBMCs. Deeply sampled blood TCRbeta repertoires from subjects exposed to, actively infected with, or recovered from COVID-19 were included in the dataset. A freely available public database, intended as a resource for researchers studying the immune response to SARS-CoV-2, is where the repertoires were released. The samples were drawn from the first 160 participants of the ongoing ImmuneRACE study and from over a thousand subjects provided by 6 global collaborators. A de-identified subject ID, COVID-19 status, age in years and sex were almost always included in the sample metadata. Where available, HLA class I and class II types were taken from metadata supplied by the sample provider and were not determined by assay-based typing. Results and caveats for the whole study, not just this receptor: Clinical and demographic metadata were provided uncurated, with the amount varying by source and participant.

Cut back by 1 base and 5 bases, the V and J ends lie 15 bases apart. CDR1 SGHDT and CDR2 YYEEEE were looked up in the germline V gene. From the cysteine through the phenylalanine, the CDR3 covers 15 amino acids. CDR3 DNA only is kept here, 45 bases in frame from base 1. TCRbeta CDR3 regions were amplified from genomic DNA using the immunoSEQ Assay, a bias-controlled multiplex PCR. Under the source paper's analysis protocol: The number of nucleated cells in each sample was estimated by amplification of reference gene primers within the assay. To quantify the absolute abundance of each unique TCRbeta CDR3 rearrangement, sequence reads were collapsed and filtered. For each sample, productive Simpson clonality was calculated as the square root of Simpson's diversity index across productive rearrangements. TCRdb provides this immuneACCESS table in a form limited to in-frame rearrangements. Some clones are lacking; in checked studies, under half of them reflect an unresolved V gene, and why the rest are absent is not known. That table is the source of V, J and clone size, and D and trimming were worked out from the DNA. The sample contains about 200,000 clones, roughly four fifths of them found a single time. The ten largest account for 5.2% of the sample.

This clone was detected only a few times. The antigen this receptor binds is unknown. No much larger clone exists at a distance of one base, and base qualities are not known. In Seattle, one collaborating source enrolled patients while the infection was active and tracked those patients longitudinally over the course of disease. Each collaborating institution followed its own protocols to collect whole blood in K2EDTA tubes. Collaborator samples were shipped for TCRbeta analysis as frozen whole blood, isolated PBMCs, or DNA extracted from either sample type. The material sequenced was peripheral blood. This clonotype originated in a woman aged 70 to 79 with COVID-19, enrolled during active disease. Recombination connected TRBV5-6 to TRBJ2-5; a weak D assignment points to TRBD1 (5 bases agree). This receptor carries the CDR3 CASSLSLGPGETQYF. The DNA reads TGTGCCAGCAGCTTGTCCCTGGGGCCGGGTGAGACCCAGTACTTC.